Shown below are 3 T cell receptor beta chains from a single sample sequenced in a study of response to subunit inactivated influenza vaccine. TCRdb passed the RT-PCR reads through MiXCR, listing each CDR3 protein once. Among around 600,000 distinct CDR3 sequences listed, 11% were seen once. A further study also used this sample, focusing on T cells expressing NK-cell markers. From that study: 5'RACE template switching with UMIs produced the TCR beta cDNA.

The sample was PBMCs from blood, taken on the day of vaccination. The source of these receptors is a middle-aged man who received an inactivated influenza vaccine.

The CDR3 loop reads CASSQTSGSTADTQYF. CDR3 in DNA: TGCGCCAGCAGCCAGACTAGCGGGAGTACCGCAGATACGCAGTATTTT. This chain connects TRBV4-3 to TRBJ2-3, with TRBD2 identical over 12 bases. The CDR3 covers 16 residues. Trimming took 3 bases from V and 4 from J; bases not matched to a gene: 5. Germline CDR1 and CDR2: LGHNA and YSLEER.

This clonotype turned up a few times. This sequence joins TRBV7-6 and TRBJ2-7; D unresolved. The CDR3 spans 14 residues. V lost 5 bases and J 5 bases, leaving 16 bases between the germline ends. Germline V gene lookup returns CDR1 SGHVS and CDR2 FNYEAQ. This CDR3 is CASSPKGRFDEQYF. In DNA form, the CDR3 reads TGTGCCAGCAGCCCCAAGGGCAGGTTCGACGAGCAGTACTTC.

The rearrangement joins TRBV6-1 to TRBJ2-1; 15 bases fit TRBD2. The V gene end was trimmed by 5 bases and the J gene end by 12 bases; junction bases not matched to a gene: 8. CDR1 is MNHNS and CDR2 is SASEGT in the germline V gene. This CDR3 has 15 amino acids. The CDR3: CASSTGLAGGQGQFF. The CDR3 DNA follows: TGTGCCAGCAGTACCGGACTAGCGGGGGGGCAGGGGCAGTTCTTC.